Given below is one TCR beta chain in context. The antigen remains undetermined. This sample is part of a study of T cell repertoires in cytomegalovirus infection. Overall study context: HLA-B-restricted CMV epitopes that are well studied, plus recently identified HLA-C-restricted ones, were used by the study. CMV infection and matching HLA type were both indicated by public TCR beta signatures. Study-level results: HLA-C-restricted TCR beta clonotypes specific for CMV led the ex vivo response. The cumulative frequency of public TCR beta families distinguished individuals who carried CMV together with the relevant HLA.

TCRdb processed the reads anew with MiXCR; each CDR3 protein has one entry. The sample has roughly 920,000 distinct CDR3 sequences, less than 35% seen once; the top ten hold about an eighth. The CDR3 length is 15 residues. V shed 2 bases and J 1 base; nucleotides not matched to a gene: 4. Germline assignment: CDR1 MRHNA and CDR2 SNTAGT. The sample consisted of cultured CD8+ T cells from PBMCs, taken from culture after CMV antigen stimulation. The chain joins TRBV6-4 to TRBJ1-1, with 7 bases identical to TRBD1. The clonotype originates from a human donor in good health (CMV status not recorded). Some clones in this sample may be carry-over from other donors' samples. The CDR3 DNA follows: TGTGCCAGCAGTGACAGGGGGCTTCCGAACACTGAAGCTTTCTTT. Protein sequence: CASSDRGLPNTEAFF.